Detailed here is one TCR beta chain. The target antigen is unknown. Sequencing was performed with immunoSEQ multiplex PCR; in TCRdb, only in-frame clones are kept and a portion is missing. This sample has about 48,000 clones; roughly 90% occur once, and the top ten carry around 6%. These data are taken from a study of OX40 agonist ivuxolimab in advanced cancers. Background on the study: Each patient was given ivuxolimab into a vein every 2 weeks, at 0.01 to 10 mg/kg. Dose-escalation patients were diagnosed with hepatocellular carcinoma, melanoma, renal cell cancer or head and neck cancer.

Germline V gene data show CDR1 as LNHNV and CDR2 as YYDKDF (reference sequence). The CDR3 runs to 15 residues. Trimming stripped 0 bases from V and 1 base from J, with 9 bases between. Findings of the study overall: The investigators did not determine what antigen specificity the expanded peripheral T cells had. The study found that CD8+ T cells averaged more expanded clones than CD4+.

The chain joins TRBV15 to TRBJ1-1, with D possibly matching TRBD1 (6 bases). This receptor was obtained from an adult with an advanced solid tumor such as melanoma, head and neck, liver or kidney cancer. The material was CD4+ or CD8+ T cells sorted from blood, obtained in a trial of the OX40 agonist ivuxolimab. This CDR3 reads CATSRDLGANTEAFF. The DNA of the CDR3 is TGTGCCACCAGCAGAGATCTGGGGGCGAACACTGAAGCTTTCTTT.